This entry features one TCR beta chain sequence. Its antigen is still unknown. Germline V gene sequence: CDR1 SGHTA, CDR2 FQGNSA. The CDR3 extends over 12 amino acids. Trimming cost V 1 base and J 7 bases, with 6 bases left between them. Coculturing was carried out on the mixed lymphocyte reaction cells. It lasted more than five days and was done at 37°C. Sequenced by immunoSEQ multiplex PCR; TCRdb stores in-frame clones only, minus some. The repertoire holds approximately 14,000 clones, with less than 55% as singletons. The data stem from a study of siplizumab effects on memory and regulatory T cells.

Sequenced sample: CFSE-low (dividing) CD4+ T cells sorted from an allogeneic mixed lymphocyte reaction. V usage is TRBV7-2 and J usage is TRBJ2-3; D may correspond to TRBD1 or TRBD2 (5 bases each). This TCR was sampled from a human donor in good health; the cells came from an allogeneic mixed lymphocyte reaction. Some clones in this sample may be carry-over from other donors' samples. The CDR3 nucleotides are TGTGCCAGCAGCTTAGGGGACCATACGCAGTATTTT. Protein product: CASSLGDHTQYF. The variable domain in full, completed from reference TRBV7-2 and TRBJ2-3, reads GAGVSQSPSNKVTEKGKDVELRCDPISGHTALYWYRQSLGQGLEFLIYFQGNSAPDKSGLPSDRFSAERTGGSVSTLTIQRTQQEDSAVYLCASSLGDHTQYFGPGTRLTVL.